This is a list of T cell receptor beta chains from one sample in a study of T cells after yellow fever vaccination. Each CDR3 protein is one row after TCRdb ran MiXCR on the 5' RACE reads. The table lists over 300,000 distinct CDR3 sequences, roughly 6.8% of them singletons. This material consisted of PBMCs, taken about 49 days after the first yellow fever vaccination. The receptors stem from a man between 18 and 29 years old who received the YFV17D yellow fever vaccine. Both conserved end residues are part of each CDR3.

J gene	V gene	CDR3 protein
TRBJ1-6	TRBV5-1	CASSLGTGTGNSPLHF
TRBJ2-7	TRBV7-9	CASSLGQGNGEQYF
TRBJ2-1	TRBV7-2	CASSLLRGKNNEQFF
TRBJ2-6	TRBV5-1	CASSSGQVAGANVLTF
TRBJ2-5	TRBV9	CASSVRKPGLPYQETQYF
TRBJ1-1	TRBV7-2	CASSGQTNTEAFF
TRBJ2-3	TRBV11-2	CARRPQPAPDTQYF
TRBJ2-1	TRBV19	CASSITGGSYNEQFF
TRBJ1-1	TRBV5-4	CASSLAKGGTEAFF
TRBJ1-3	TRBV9	CASSAGHYSGNTIYF
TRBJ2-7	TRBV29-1	CSVEHTYEQYF
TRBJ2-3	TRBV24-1	CATSDFSGPSDTQYF
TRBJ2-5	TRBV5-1	CASGLTWAGQETQYF
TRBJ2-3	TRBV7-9	CASSHLQGLPDTQYF
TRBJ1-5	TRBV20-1	CSASAGVGQPQHF
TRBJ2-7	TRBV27	CASSLRAQGAGSYEQYF
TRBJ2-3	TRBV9	CASSPELVSGTDTQYF
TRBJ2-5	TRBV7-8	CASSFGPLGETQYF
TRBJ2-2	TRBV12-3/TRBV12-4	CASTEQGPGELFF
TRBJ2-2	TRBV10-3	CAITPDRAGELFF
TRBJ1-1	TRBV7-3	CASSLRRGAEAFF
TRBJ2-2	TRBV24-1	CATSDPLTGELFF
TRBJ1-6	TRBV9	CASSVTAASPLHF
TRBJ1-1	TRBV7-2	CASQRERGTGAFF
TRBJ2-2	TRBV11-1	CASSFSPGGPSTGELFF
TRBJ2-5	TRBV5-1	CASSTARLAGGGTQYF
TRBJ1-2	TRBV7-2	CASSVGGRVGRGYTF
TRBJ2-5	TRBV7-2	CASSGQGWETQYF
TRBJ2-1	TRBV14	CASSQLAGGPGNEQFF
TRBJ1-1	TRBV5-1	CASSLVPLSNTEAFF
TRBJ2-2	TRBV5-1	CASSLVPTGNGGELFF
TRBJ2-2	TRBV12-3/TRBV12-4	CASSFTDLSGELFF
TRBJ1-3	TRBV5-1	CASSLALGTGNTIYF
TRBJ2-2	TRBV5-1	CASSPGSNTGELFF
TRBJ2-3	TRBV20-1	CSAPGLAAFTDTQYF
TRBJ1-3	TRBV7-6	CASSLAPGHFWRNTIYF
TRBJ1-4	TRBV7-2	CASSPEIGEKLFF